This T cell receptor beta chain derives from a study of T-cell reconstitution after alpha-beta-depleted transplantation in children. Study-level points and caveats: Surviving recipient T cells and thymic progenitors accounted for the high day-60 TCRbeta diversity observed in some patients. When one year had passed after transplant, most T-cell counts and diversity came from newly produced T cells. Alpha-beta T cells present about two months after transplant were reported to originate from several hundred expanded graft clones.

Remarks on this clonotype: Its antigen is undetermined.

The CDR3 extends over 13 amino acids. V dropped 5 bases and J dropped 3 bases, with 13 bases sitting between them. CDR1 and CDR2 (germline): SQVTM, ANQGSEA. Unique molecular identifiers were built into the TCRbeta library. TCRdb reprocessed the PCR reads via MiXCR and lists one record per CDR3 protein. The sample carries about 980,000 distinct CDR3 sequences, about 31% recorded once. The sequenced sample was PBMCs, mostly from graft donor cells, obtained 360 days after TCRalphabeta/CD19-depleted stem cell transplant. The sequence derives from a boy less than two years old who had a stem cell transplant for SCID, so the T cells may come from the graft donor. V usage is TRBV29-1 and J usage is TRBJ1-2; D remains unclear. The CDR3 nucleotides are TGCAGCGTTATGGCAGACCCCTACTATGGCTACACCTTC. This codes for CSVMADPYYGYTF.